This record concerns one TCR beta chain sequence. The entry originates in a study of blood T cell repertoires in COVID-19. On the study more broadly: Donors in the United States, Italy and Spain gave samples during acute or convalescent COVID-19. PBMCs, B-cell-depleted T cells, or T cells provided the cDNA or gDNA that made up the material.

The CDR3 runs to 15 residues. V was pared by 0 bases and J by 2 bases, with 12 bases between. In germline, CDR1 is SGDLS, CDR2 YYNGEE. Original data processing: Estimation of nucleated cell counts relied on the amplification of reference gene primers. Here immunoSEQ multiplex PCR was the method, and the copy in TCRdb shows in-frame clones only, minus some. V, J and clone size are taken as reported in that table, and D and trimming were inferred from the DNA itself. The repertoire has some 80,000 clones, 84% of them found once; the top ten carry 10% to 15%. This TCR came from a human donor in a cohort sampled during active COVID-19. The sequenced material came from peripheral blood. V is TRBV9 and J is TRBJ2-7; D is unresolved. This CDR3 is CASSVEAGKTYEQYF. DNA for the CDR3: TGTGCCAGCAGCGTAGAGGCAGGCAAAACCTACGAGCAGTACTTC.